This TCR beta chain emerged from a study of cytomegalovirus exposure and HLA in healthy donors. Study findings and constraints: With DRB1 most and HLA-C fewest, TCR association rates differed between HLA loci in a later analysis.

The PCR used 60 Vbeta and 13 Jbeta primers. Here immunoSEQ multiplex PCR was the method, and the copy in TCRdb shows in-frame clones only, minus some. The table includes 150,000 to 200,000 clones, less than 90% detected once. The germline gives CDR1 KGHSH, CDR2 LQKENI. V was shortened by 5 bases and J by 4 bases, with 12 bases between the two germline ends. The CDR3 consists of 14 residues. Concerning this clone itself: Its antigen remains unknown.

The TCR was taken from a woman aged 18-35 years in good health and CMV-seronegative. The rearrangement links TRBV18 to TRBJ2-1; the D is unclear. The material sequenced was PBMCs. Here the CDR3 DNA reads TGTGCCAGCTCATACAGCCAAGGTTACAATGAGCAGTTCTTC. It translates to CASSYSQGYNEQFF.